This TCR beta chain was sequenced in a study of T cell clones after liver transplantation. Study-wide context: Standard immunosuppression, with no induction, continued until 12-24 months after transplant. Tolerant meant at least one year fully off immunosuppression without liver enzymes above twice normal. Timepoints were pre-transplant, pre-withdrawal, and after withdrawal was completed or failed.

Germline V gene sequence: CDR1 MNHEY, CDR2 SMNVEV (reference sequence). V was shortened by 2 bases and J by 0 bases, with 8 bases between the two germline ends. The CDR3 length is 15 residues. Generated by immunoSEQ multiplex PCR, the TCRdb table keeps only in-frame clones and is missing some. The data show some 75,000 clones, about four fifths seen once. This clonotype originated in a human donor who received a liver transplant. This specimen consisted of CD4+ T cells from blood, obtained before liver transplant. This chain joins TRBV27 and TRBJ2-4; no firm D call. CDR3 coding DNA: TGTGCCAGCAGTTTAAAGGTCCAAGCCAAAAACATTCAGTACTTC. Its protein product is CASSLKVQAKNIQYF.